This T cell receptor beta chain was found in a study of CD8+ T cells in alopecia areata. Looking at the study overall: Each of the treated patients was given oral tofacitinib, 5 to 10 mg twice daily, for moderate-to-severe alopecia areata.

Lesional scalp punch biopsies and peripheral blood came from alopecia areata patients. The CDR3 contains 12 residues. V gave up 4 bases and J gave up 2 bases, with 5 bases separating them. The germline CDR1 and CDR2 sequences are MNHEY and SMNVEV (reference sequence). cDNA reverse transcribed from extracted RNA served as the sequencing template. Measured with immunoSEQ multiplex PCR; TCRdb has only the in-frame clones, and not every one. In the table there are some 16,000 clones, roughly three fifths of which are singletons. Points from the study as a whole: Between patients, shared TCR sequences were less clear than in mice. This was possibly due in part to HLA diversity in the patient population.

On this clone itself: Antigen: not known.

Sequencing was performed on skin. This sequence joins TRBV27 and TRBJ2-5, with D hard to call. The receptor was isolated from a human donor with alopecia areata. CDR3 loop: CASSSIQETQYF. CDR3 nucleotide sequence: TGTGCCAGCAGTTCCATTCAAGAGACCCAGTACTTC.